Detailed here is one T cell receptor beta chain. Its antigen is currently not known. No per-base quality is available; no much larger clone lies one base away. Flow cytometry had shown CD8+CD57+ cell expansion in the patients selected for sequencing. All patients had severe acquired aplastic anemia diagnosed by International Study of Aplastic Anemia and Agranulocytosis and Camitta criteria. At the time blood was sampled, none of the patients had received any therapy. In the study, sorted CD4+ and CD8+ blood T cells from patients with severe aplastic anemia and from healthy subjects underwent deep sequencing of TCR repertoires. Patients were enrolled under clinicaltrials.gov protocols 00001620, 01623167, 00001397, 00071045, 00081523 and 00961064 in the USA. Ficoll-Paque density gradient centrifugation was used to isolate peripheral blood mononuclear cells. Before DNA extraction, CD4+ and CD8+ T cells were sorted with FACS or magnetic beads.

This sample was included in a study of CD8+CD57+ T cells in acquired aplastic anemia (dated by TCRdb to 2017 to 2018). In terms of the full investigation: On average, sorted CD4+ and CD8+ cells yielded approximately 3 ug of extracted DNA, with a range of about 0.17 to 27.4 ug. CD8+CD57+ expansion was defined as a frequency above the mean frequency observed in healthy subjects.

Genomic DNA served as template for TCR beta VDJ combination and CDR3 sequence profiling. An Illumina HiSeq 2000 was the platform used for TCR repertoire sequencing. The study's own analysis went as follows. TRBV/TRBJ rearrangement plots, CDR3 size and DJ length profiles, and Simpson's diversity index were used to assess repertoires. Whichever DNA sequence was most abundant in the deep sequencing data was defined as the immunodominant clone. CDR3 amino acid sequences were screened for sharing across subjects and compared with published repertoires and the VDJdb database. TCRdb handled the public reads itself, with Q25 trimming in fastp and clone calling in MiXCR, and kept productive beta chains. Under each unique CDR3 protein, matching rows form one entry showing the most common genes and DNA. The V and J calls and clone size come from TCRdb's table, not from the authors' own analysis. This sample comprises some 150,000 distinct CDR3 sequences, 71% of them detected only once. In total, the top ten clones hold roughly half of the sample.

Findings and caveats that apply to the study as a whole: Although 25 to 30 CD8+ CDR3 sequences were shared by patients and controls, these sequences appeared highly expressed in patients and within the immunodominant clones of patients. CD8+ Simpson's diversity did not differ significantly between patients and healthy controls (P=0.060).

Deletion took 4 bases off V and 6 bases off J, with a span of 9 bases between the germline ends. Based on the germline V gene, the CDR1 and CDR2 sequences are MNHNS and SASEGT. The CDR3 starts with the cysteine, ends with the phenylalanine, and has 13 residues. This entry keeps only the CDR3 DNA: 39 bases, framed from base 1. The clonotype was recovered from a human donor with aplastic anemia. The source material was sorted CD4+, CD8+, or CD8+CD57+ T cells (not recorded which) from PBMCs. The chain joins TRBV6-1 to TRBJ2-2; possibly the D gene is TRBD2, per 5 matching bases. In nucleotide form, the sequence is TGTGCCAGCAGTGCGAGGGCCCCCGGGGAGCTGTTTTTT. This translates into CASSARAPGELFF.